Included here is one TCR beta chain sequence, with context. The sample is drawn from a study of T cells after somatic rescue of genetic block. Measured with immunoSEQ multiplex PCR; TCRdb has only the in-frame clones, and not every one. The sample lists about 13,000 clones; around 70% were seen once. The germline V gene has CDR1 MNHEY and CDR2 SVGAGI. V shed 5 bases and J shed 5 bases, with 15 bases lying between them. This CDR3 spans 14 amino acids. The sequence was collected from a boy aged 10-17 years. The genes are TRBV6-5 and TRBJ1-2; D ambiguous. Specimen: peripheral blood mononuclear cells (PBMCs). In DNA, the CDR3 is TGTGCCAGCAGTATGGCCGACCTCGGTTATGGCTACACCTTC. This encodes CASSMADLGYGYTF.